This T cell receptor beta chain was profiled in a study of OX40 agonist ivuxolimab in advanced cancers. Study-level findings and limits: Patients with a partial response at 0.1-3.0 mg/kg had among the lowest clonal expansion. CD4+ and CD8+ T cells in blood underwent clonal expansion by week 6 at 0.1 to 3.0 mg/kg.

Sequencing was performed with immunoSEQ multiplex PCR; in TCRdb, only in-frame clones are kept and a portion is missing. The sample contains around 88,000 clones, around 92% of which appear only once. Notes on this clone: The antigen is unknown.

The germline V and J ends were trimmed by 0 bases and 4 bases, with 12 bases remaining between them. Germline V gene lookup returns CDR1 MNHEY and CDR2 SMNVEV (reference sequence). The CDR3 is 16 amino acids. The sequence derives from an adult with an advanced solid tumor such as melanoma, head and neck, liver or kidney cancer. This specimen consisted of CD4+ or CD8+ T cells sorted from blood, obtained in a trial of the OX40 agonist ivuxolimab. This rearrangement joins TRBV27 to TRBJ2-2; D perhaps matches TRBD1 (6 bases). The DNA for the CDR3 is TGTGCCAGCAGTTTATCACAGGGAATGGGCACCGGGGAGCTGTTTTTT. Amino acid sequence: CASSLSQGMGTGELFF.